This T cell receptor (beta chain) is from a study of molecular identifiers for immune sequencing clone quantification. TCRdb ran MiXCR on the PCR reads and lists one entry per CDR3 protein. Found here are approximately 90,000 distinct CDR3 sequences, approximately 22% of them singletons; the top ten hold approximately 0.99%. This clonotype was observed many times. This TCR was recovered from a human donor in good health. Some libraries in this study had Jurkat cell RNA spiked in. Source material: naive CD8+ T cells from blood, with Jurkat cell RNA spiked in. Subset here: FACS-sorted CD8+CD4-CCR7+CD45RA+ naive T cells.

The CDR3 protein is CAWNMGGFQETQYF. The CDR3 DNA sequence: TGTGCCTGGAATATGGGGGGGTTTCAAGAGACCCAGTACTTC. The chain recombines TRBV30 with TRBJ2-5; 7 positions agree with TRBD2. The CDR3 covers 14 residues. V lost 4 bases, J lost 2 bases, and 7 bases stayed unmatched. CDR1 GTSNPN and CDR2 SVGIG come from the germline V gene (reference sequence).